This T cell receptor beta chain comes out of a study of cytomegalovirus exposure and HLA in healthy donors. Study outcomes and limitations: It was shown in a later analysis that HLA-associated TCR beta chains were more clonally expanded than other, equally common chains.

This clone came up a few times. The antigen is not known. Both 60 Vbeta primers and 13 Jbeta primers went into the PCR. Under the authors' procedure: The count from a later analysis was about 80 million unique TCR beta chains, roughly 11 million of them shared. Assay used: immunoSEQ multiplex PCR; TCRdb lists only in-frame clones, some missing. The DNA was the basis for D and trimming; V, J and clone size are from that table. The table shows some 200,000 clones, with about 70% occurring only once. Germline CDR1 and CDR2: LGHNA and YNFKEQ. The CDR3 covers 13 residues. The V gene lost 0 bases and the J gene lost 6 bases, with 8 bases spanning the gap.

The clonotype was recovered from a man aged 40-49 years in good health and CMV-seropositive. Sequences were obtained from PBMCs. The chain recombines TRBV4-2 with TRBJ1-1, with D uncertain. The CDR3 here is CASSQESRAEAFF. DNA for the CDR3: TGTGCCAGCAGCCAAGAAAGCCGTGCTGAAGCTTTCTTT.